These 20 T cell receptor beta chains came from one sample sequenced in a study of blood T cell repertoires in COVID-19. Here immunoSEQ multiplex PCR was the method, and the copy in TCRdb shows in-frame clones only, minus some. Of some 270,000 clones in the sample, roughly nine tenths were seen once. Sequenced input: PBMCs or T cells enriched from blood (not recorded which). These receptors all stem from a woman aged 60-70 years who had recovered from COVID-19.

The chain uses TRBV19 and TRBJ1-1, with D possibly matching TRBD1 (6 bases). Per the germline V gene, CDR1 is LNHDA and CDR2 is SQIVND (reference sequence). The CDR3 runs 14 residues. Trimming removed 2 bases from V and 1 base from J, with 8 bases in between. This chain's CDR3 is CASSIQGTNTEAFF. The CDR3 DNA sequence: TGTGCCAGTAGTATACAGGGGACGAACACTGAAGCTTTCTTT.

The chain employs TRBV30 and TRBJ2-6; the D call may be TRBD1 or TRBD2 (5 bases each). Germline CDR1 is GTSNPN and CDR2 is SVGIG (reference sequence). Trimming removed 5 bases at V and 6 bases at J, with 8 bases between. The CDR3 runs to 12 residues. DNA of the CDR3: TGTGCCTGGGGAGGACAGGCCAACGTCCTGACTTTC. Its protein is CAWGGQANVLTF.

The V gene is TRBV5-4, the J gene TRBJ1-1; maybe TRBD1 (6 bases). The CDR3 is 16 residues long. Germline loops: CDR1 SGHNT, CDR2 YYREEE (reference sequence). Trimming cost V 2 bases and J 0 bases, with 14 bases left between them. The CDR3 nucleotides read TGTGCCAGCAGCTTAGGGGGAACAACCATGAACACTGAAGCTTTCTTT. It yields the protein CASSLGGTTMNTEAFF.

The sample holds one count of this clone. V usage is TRBV9 and J usage is TRBJ2-1; tentatively, D is TRBD1 (6 bases). With 2 bases removed from V and 7 bases from J, the gap between germline ends came to 10 bases. The CDR3 is 13 residues long. Germline V gene lookup returns CDR1 SGDLS and CDR2 YYNGEE. As DNA, the CDR3 is TGTGCCAGCAGCGTTCAGGACAGTAATGAGCAGTTCTTC. Translating it yields CASSVQDSNEQFF.

The chain uses TRBV6-5 and TRBJ2-5, with TRBD2 as a possible D gene (6 bases). Germline values: CDR1 MNHEY, CDR2 SVGAGI. The CDR3 sequence is 12 residues long. V dropped 9 bases and J dropped 2 bases, with 10 bases sitting between them. The CDR3 sequence is CARRGIQETQYF. The CDR3 region has the DNA TGTGCCAGACGCGGGATACAAGAGACCCAGTACTTC.

The V call is TRBV28, the J call TRBJ2-3, with a possible D match to TRBD2 (6 bases). V shed 3 bases and J shed 2 bases, with 15 bases lying between them. CDR3 length: 16 amino acids. The V gene's germline CDR1 is MDHEN and CDR2 SYDVKM. The chain's CDR3 is CASSFPQGLSTDTQYF. In nucleotides, the CDR3 is TGTGCCAGCAGTTTCCCCCAGGGACTTTCCACAGATACGCAGTATTTT.

This chain uses TRBV30 with TRBJ2-3; possible D gene TRBD2, 5 bases. Trimming shortened V by 2 bases and J by 5 bases, and 8 bases separated the two germline ends. The CDR3 length is 12 residues. From germline, CDR1 is GTSNPN and CDR2 SVGIG (reference sequence). The CDR3 nucleotides read TGTGCCTGGAGTCGGGGAGTAGATACGCAGTATTTT. Its translation is CAWSRGVDTQYF.

This clone was detected once. The chain couples TRBV19 to TRBJ1-1; D gene ambiguous. Trimming pared 1 base from V and 0 bases from J, leaving 6 bases between. The CDR3 contains 14 residues. Germline V lookup: CDR1 LNHDA, CDR2 SQIVND (reference sequence). CDR3 sequence reads: CASSIGVMNTEAFF. DNA for the CDR3: TGTGCCAGTAGTATAGGTGTTATGAACACTGAAGCTTTCTTT. Full variable domain (rest looked up from reference TRBV19 and TRBJ1-1): DGGITQSPKYLFRKEGQNVTLSCEQNLNHDAMYWYRQDPGQGLRLIYYSQIVNDFQKGDIAEGYSVSREKKESFPLTVTSAQKNPTAFYLCASSIGVMNTEAFFGQGTRLTVV.

This clone has a handful of counts. The chain has TRBV5-1 and TRBJ1-1; tentatively, D is TRBD1 (6 bases). The germline gives CDR1 SGHRS, CDR2 YFSETQ. V was shortened by 4 bases and J by 6 bases, with 13 bases between the two germline ends. The CDR3 length is 13 residues. CDR3 residues: CASSGGQLAEAFF. The DNA for the CDR3 is TGCGCCAGCAGCGGCGGACAGTTGGCTGAAGCTTTCTTT.

The chain is built from TRBV7-8 and TRBJ2-1; no clear D gene. The CDR3 is 15 residues long. Per germline, CDR1 SGHVS and CDR2 FQNEAQ. V lost 1 base, J lost 0 bases, and 7 bases lay in between. This CDR3 reads CASSLGTTSYNEQFF. The CDR3, as DNA: TGTGCCAGCAGCTTAGGTACTACCTCCTACAATGAGCAGTTCTTC.

This clone was found many times. The chain recombines TRBV6-6 with TRBJ1-2, with 9 nucleotides matching TRBD1. V was pared by 5 bases and J by 3 bases, with 13 bases of the junction left unmatched. The CDR3 is 17 amino acids. The V gene's germline CDR1 is MNHNY and CDR2 SVGAGI (reference sequence). Here the CDR3 DNA reads TGTGCCAGCAGTCTAGACCTTGGACAGGGGAGGTACTATGGCTACACCTTC. Protein sequence: CASSLDLGQGRYYGYTF.

This clone was observed a few times. The rearrangement uses TRBV4-1 and TRBJ2-7; 8 nucleotides line up with TRBD2. The germline V gene has CDR1 MGHRA and CDR2 YSYEKL. This CDR3 region has 14 residues. Losses at the gene ends were 4 bases for V and 3 bases for J; bases not matched to a gene: 5. The CDR3 protein is CASSPRTSSYEQYF. The CDR3 nucleotides are TGCGCCAGCAGCCCAAGGACTAGCAGCTACGAGCAGTACTTC.

Concerning this clone itself: Distinct nucleotide sequences in the sample also encode this CDR3. This chain links TRBV27 with TRBJ1-1; D might be TRBD1 (5 bases). The germline V gene encodes CDR1 MNHEY and CDR2 SMNVEV (reference sequence). This CDR3 is built from 13 residues. V lost 3 bases and J lost 4, with 9 bases in between. The CDR3 nucleotides read TGTGCCAGCAGTTTTGGGGGGGGCACTGAAGCTTTCTTT. Translating gives CASSFGGGTEAFF.

The gene calls are TRBV5-4 and TRBJ1-1; TRBD1 might be the D (6 bases). V was trimmed by 2 bases and J by 3 bases, leaving 11 bases between them. The length of the CDR3 is 14 residues. Germline V gives CDR1 SGHNT, CDR2 YYREEE (reference sequence). CDR3 protein: CASSFRGGDTEAFF. For the CDR3, the DNA is TGTGCCAGCAGCTTTAGGGGGGGGGACACTGAAGCTTTCTTT.

The V gene is TRBV10-3, the J gene TRBJ2-7, with D possibly matching TRBD2 (5 bases). Germline V lookup: CDR1 ENHRY, CDR2 SYGVKD. The CDR3 sequence is 14 residues long. V dropped 6 bases and J dropped 2 bases, with 14 bases sitting between them. The CDR3 is CAISDLASTYEQYF. DNA for the CDR3: TGTGCCATCAGCGATCTAGCTTCGACCTACGAGCAGTACTTC.

The V gene is TRBV9, the J gene TRBJ1-1; D is unresolved. V was cut by 4 bases and J by 0 bases, with 16 bases left in between. CDR3 length: 16 residues. Germline CDR1 SGDLS, CDR2 YYNGEE. The CDR3 coding sequence is TGTGCCAGCAGCCCCGAGGGAGGTTCCATGAACACTGAAGCTTTCTTT. It specifies CASSPEGGSMNTEAFF.

The chain has TRBV18 and TRBJ2-6; D gene ambiguous. The CDR3 is 15 amino acids. Germline CDR1 reads KGHSH; CDR2 reads LQKENI. The V end lost 6 bases, the J end lost 0 bases, and 9 bases lay between the germline ends. The CDR3 nucleotides read TGTGCCAGCTCTCCCGGTAGCTCTGGGGCCAACGTCCTGACTTTC. Encoded protein: CASSPGSSGANVLTF.

The genes are TRBV3-1 (or the pseudogene TRBV3-2) and TRBJ1-1; TRBD1 agrees at 8 bases. CDR1 is LGHDT, CDR2 YNNKEL, per germline (reference sequence). This CDR3 has 15 residues. J gave up 3 bases and V 4 bases, and 7 bases lay outside the gene matches. The CDR3 coding sequence is TGTGCCAGCAGCCCTTCGACAGGGGATGACACTGAAGCTTTCTTT. Its translation is CASSPSTGDDTEAFF.

CDR3 sequence reads: CASSLRDRQIYSNQPQHF. DNA of the CDR3: TGTGCCAGCTCACTCCGGGACAGGCAGATTTATAGCAATCAGCCCCAGCATTTT. The J gene is TRBJ1-5, the V gene TRBV27; TRBD1 aligns across 8 bases. V gave up 8 bases and J gave up 0 bases; unmatched junction bases: 15. The CDR3 covers 18 residues. CDR1 is MNHEY, CDR2 SMNVEV, per germline (reference sequence).

This clone occurred once. The chain is built from TRBV10-3 and TRBJ2-1; 9 bases agree with TRBD1. CDR1 is ENHRY, CDR2 SYGVKD, per germline. The CDR3 contains 15 residues. V was pared by 0 bases and J by 9 bases, with 6 bases of the junction left unmatched. The CDR3 sequence: CAISESHRGQSEQFF. CDR3 in DNA: TGTGCCATCAGTGAGTCGCACAGGGGGCAGAGTGAGCAGTTCTTC.